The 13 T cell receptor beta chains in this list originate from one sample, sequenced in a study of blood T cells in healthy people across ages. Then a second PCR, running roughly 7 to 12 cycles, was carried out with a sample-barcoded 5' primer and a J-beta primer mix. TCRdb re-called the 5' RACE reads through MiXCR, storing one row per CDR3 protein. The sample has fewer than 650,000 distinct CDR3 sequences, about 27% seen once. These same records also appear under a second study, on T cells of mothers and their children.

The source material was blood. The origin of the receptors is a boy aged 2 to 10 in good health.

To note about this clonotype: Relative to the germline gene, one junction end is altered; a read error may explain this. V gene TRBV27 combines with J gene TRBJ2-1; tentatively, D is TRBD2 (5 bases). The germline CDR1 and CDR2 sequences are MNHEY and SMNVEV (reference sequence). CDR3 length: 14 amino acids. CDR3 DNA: TGTGCAAGCAGTTTCCGGGGAAACTACAATGAGCAGTTCTTC. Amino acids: CASSFRGNYNEQFF.

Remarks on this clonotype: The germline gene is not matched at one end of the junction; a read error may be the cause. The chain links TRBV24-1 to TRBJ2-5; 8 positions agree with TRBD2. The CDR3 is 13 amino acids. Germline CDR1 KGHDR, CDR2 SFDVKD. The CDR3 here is CATSDLRSGRRFF. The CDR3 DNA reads TGTGCCACCAGTGATTTAAGGAGCGGGAGAAGGTTCTTC.

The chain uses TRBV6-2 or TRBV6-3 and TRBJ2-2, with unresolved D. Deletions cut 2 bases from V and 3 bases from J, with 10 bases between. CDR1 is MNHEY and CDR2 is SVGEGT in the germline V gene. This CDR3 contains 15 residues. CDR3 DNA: TGTGCCAGCAGTTACAAAACAGCCCACACCGGGGAGCTGTTTTTT. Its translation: CASSYKTAHTGELFF.

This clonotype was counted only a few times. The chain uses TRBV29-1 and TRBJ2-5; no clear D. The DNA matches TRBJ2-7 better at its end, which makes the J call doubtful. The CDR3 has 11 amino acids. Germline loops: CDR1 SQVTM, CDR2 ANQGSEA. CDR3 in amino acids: CSGVAEYEQYF. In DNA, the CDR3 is TGCAGCGGAGTGGCTGAGTACGAGCAGTACTTC.

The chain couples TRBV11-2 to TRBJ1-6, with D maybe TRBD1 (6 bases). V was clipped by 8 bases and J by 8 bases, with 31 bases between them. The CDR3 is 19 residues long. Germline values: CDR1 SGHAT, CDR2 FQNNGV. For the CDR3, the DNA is TGTGCCAGCCTCCCGTCGGGGGCCAAAAAAGACACTTCGGATTCACCCCTCCACTTT. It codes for CASLPSGAKKDTSDSPLHF.

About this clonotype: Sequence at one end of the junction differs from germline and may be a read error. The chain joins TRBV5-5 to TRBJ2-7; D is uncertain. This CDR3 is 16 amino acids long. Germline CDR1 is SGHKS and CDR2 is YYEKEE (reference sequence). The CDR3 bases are TGTGCCGGCAGCTTACTTCTGGACGCCAGTACCTACGAGCAGTACTTC. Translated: CAGSLLLDASTYEQYF. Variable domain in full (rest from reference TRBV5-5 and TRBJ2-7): DAGVTQSPTHLIKTRGQQVTLRCSPISGHKSVSWYQQVLGQGPQFIFQYYEKEERGRGNFPDRFSARQFPNYSSELNVNALLLGDSALYLCAGSLLLDASTYEQYFGPGTRLTVT.

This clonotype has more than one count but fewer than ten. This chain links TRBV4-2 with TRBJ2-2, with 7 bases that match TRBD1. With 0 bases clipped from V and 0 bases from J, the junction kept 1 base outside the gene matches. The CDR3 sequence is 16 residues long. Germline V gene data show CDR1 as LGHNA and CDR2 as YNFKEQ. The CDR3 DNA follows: TGTGCCAGCAGCCAAGAAGGGACAGCGAACACCGGGGAGCTGTTTTTT. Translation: CASSQEGTANTGELFF.

CDR3: CASSWDGPNTGELFF. The CDR3 nucleotides are TGCGCCAGCAGCTGGGACGGACCGAACACCGGGGAGCTGTTTTTT. This chain links TRBV5-1 with TRBJ2-2, with D perhaps assigned TRBD1 or TRBD2 (5 bases each). The ends were cut back, 3 bases at V and 0 bases at J, with 9 bases in the middle. This CDR3 has 15 residues. Germline CDR1 reads SGHRS; CDR2 reads YFSETQ.

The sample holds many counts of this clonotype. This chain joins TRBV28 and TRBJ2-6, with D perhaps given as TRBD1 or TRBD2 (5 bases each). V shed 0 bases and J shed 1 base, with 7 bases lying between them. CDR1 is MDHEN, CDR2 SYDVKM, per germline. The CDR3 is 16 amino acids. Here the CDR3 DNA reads TGTGCCAGCAGTTTATGGGGGGAGTCTGGGGCCAACGTCCTGACTTTC. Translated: CASSLWGESGANVLTF. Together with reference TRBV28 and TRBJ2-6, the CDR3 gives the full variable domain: DVKVTQSSRYLVKRTGEKVFLECVQDMDHENMFWYRQDPGLGLRLIYFSYDVKMKEKGDIPEGYSVSREKKERFSLILESASTNQTSMYLCASSLWGESGANVLTFGAGSRLTVL.

CDR3 protein: CASSLDLGEKTQYF. CDR3 nucleotides: TGTGCCAGCAGCTTAGATCTGGGGGAGAAGACCCAGTACTTC. The chain links TRBV11-2 to TRBJ2-5; possibly TRBD1 or TRBD2 for D (5 bases each). V lost 0 bases and J lost 6, with 11 bases in between. The CDR3 is made up of 14 amino acids. Germline V gene data show CDR1 as SGHAT and CDR2 as FQNNGV.

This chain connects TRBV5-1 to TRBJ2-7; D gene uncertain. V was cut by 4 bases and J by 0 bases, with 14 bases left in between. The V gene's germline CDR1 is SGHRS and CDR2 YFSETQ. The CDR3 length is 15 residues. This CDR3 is CASSPSRHISYEQYF. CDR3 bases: TGCGCCAGCAGCCCATCGAGACATATCTCCTACGAGCAGTACTTC.

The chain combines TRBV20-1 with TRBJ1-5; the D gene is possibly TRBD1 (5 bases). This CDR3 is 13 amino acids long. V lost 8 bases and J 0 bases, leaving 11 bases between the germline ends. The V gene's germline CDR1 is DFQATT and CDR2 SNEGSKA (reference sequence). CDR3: CSYRQHSNQPQHF. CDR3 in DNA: TGCAGTTATCGACAGCATAGCAATCAGCCCCAGCATTTT.

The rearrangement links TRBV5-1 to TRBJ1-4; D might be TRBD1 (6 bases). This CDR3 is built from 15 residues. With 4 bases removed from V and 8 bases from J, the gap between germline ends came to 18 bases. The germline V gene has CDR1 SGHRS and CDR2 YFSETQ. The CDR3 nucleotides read TGCGCCAGCAGCGGTACAGGGTCGGAGGGGGAAAAACTGTTTTTT. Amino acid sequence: CASSGTGSEGEKLFF. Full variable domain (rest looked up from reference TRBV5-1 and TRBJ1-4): KAGVTQTPRYLIKTRGQQVTLSCSPISGHRSVSWYQQTPGQGLQFLFEYFSETQRNKGNFPGRFSGRQFSNSRSEMNVSTLELGDSALYLCASSGTGSEGEKLFFGSGTQLSVL.